The 16 T cell receptor beta chains below all came from one sample that was sequenced in a study of T-cell memory formation after mild COVID-19. TCRdb reprocessed the 5' RACE reads via MiXCR and lists one record per CDR3 protein. The profile covers around 450,000 distinct CDR3 sequences, with approximately 24% appearing a single time and 8.5% to 10% taken by the ten largest. Sample: PBMCs or a T cell subset sorted from them (not recorded which). Source of these receptors: an adult woman who had mild COVID-19 (a few samples of this study predate the infection). Cell type and time point are not known.

This clonotype was recorded a few times. The rearrangement joins TRBV30 to TRBJ1-2; no clear D gene. The CDR3 loop spans 12 amino acids. Germline lookup yields CDR1 GTSNPN and CDR2 SVGIG (reference sequence). Trimming removed 3 bases at V and 4 bases at J, with 9 bases between. The CDR3 region is CAWSRGFYGYTF. CDR3 coding DNA: TGTGCCTGGAGCCGGGGATTCTATGGCTACACCTTC.

The gene calls are TRBV5-1 and TRBJ2-1, with 7 bases identical to TRBD1. CDR1 SGHRS and CDR2 YFSETQ come from the germline V gene. V lost 9 bases and J lost 4; bases outside the gene matches: 16. There are 16 residues in the CDR3. Written as DNA, the CDR3 is TGCGCCACCAAGTACGAAACAGGGGATTATTACAATGAGCAGTTCTTC. Its protein is CATKYETGDYYNEQFF.

Written as DNA, the CDR3 is TGTGCCTGGAGTTCTCCGGGACAGTACTATGGCTACACCTTC. Its protein product is CAWSSPGQYYGYTF. The gene calls are TRBV30 and TRBJ1-2; 7 bases are a match to TRBD1. Germline V gene lookup returns CDR1 GTSNPN and CDR2 SVGIG (reference sequence). The CDR3 consists of 14 residues. V was pared by 2 bases and J by 3 bases, with 6 bases of the junction left unmatched.

The chain employs TRBV10-3 and TRBJ2-1; maybe TRBD1 (5 bases). CDR3 length: 13 amino acids. V was shortened by 8 bases and J by 5 bases, with 13 bases between the two germline ends. Germline-derived CDR1 and CDR2 are ENHRY and SYGVKD. The CDR3 sequence is CAISTGHNNEQFF. As DNA, the CDR3 is TGTGCCATCTCAACCGGACATAACAATGAGCAGTTCTTC.

The CDR3 loop is CASSPGQGREQFF. Here the CDR3 DNA reads TGTGCCAGCAGCCCCGGACAGGGTCGTGAGCAGTTCTTC. The chain joins TRBV6-5 to TRBJ2-1; 8 bases are shared with TRBD1. Germline CDR1 reads MNHEY; CDR2 reads SVGAGI. The CDR3 is 13 amino acids. V dropped 6 bases and J dropped 9; count of bases not matched to a gene: 7.

The gene calls are TRBV7-6 and TRBJ2-2; 10 bases match TRBD2. This CDR3 is 14 amino acids long. V lost 6 bases to trimming and J lost 4 bases; unmatched junction nucleotides: 2. Germline V gene sequence: CDR1 SGHVS, CDR2 FNYEAQ. The CDR3 region has the DNA TGTGCCAGCAGGGGACTAGCGAGCACCGGGGAGCTGTTTTTT. Amino acids: CASRGLASTGELFF.

This clonotype was detected a few times. The chain uses TRBV13 and TRBJ2-7; TRBD2 matches at 7 bases. There are 13 residues in the CDR3. V shed 5 bases and J 3 bases; nucleotides not matched to a gene: 4. The V gene's germline CDR1 is PRHDT and CDR2 FYEKMQ (reference sequence). The CDR3 sequence: CASSHGLVYEQYF. In nucleotides, the CDR3 is TGTGCCAGCAGCCACGGACTAGTCTACGAGCAGTACTTC.

This chain joins TRBV7-8 and TRBJ2-7, with unresolved D. Germline V CDR1 and CDR2: SGHVS, FQNEAQ. This CDR3 is 14 amino acids long. With 1 base removed from V and 2 bases from J, the gap between germline ends came to 9 bases. Here the CDR3 DNA reads TGTGCCAGCAGCTTAGATGGGATCCCCTACGAGCAGTACTTC. Translating gives CASSLDGIPYEQYF.

This clonotype was seen more than once but under ten times. The chain uses TRBV5-1 and TRBJ1-1, with D possibly matching TRBD1 (6 bases). This CDR3 has 14 amino acids. V was pared by 0 bases and J by 5 bases, with 11 bases between. From germline, CDR1 is SGHRS and CDR2 YFSETQ. CDR3 sequence (DNA): TGCGCCAGCAGCTTGGGCAGGGGTGGAACTGAAGCTTTCTTT. Its translation is CASSLGRGGTEAFF.

V and J are TRBV7-9 and TRBJ2-1; D tentatively reads TRBD1 or TRBD2 (5 bases each). Trimming left V 1 base short and J 4 bases short, with 20 bases between. Per the germline V gene, CDR1 is SEHNR and CDR2 is FQNEAQ (reference sequence). There are 18 residues in the CDR3. CDR3 sequence reads: CASSLGARDGEVYNEQFF. In DNA form, the CDR3 reads TGTGCCAGCAGCTTAGGGGCCAGGGACGGGGAAGTATACAATGAGCAGTTCTTC. Using reference TRBV7-9 and TRBJ2-1 for the parts outside the CDR3, the full variable domain is DTGVSQNPRHKITKRGQNVTFRCDPISEHNRLYWYRQTLGQGPEFLTYFQNEAQLEKSRLLSDRFSAERPKGSFSTLEIQRTEQGDSAMYLCASSLGARDGEVYNEQFFGPGTRLTVL.

This clonotype was seen at least ten times. DNA for the CDR3: TGTGCCAGCAGGGCGGGAGACAATGAGCAGTTCTTC. It yields the protein CASRAGDNEQFF. The rearrangement joins TRBV2 to TRBJ2-1, with 7 bases aligning to TRBD2. V gave up 6 bases and J gave up 5 bases; unmatched junction bases: 1. The germline V gene has CDR1 SNHLY and CDR2 FYNNEI. This CDR3 is 12 amino acids long.

This clonotype was picked up a small number of times. Here the CDR3 reads CASSQTWSAGDQPQHF. The CDR3 DNA follows: TGCGCCAGCAGCCAGACCTGGTCGGCGGGAGATCAGCCCCAGCATTTT. V and J are TRBV4-1 and TRBJ1-5, with no clear D. Germline CDR1 is MGHRA and CDR2 is YSYEKL. V shed 3 bases and J shed 5 bases, with 17 bases lying between them. This CDR3 has 16 amino acids.

J is TRBJ2-3 and V is TRBV6-4; 7 bases map to TRBD1. The CDR3 runs to 15 residues. V dropped 0 bases and J dropped 3; count of bases not matched to a gene: 3. CDR1 is MRHNA, CDR2 SNTAGT, per germline. CDR3 DNA sequence: TGTGCCAGCAGTGACTCCAAGGGGGCAACAGATACGCAGTATTTT. Translating gives CASSDSKGATDTQYF.

The chain is built from TRBV3-1 and TRBJ1-2; D gene uncertain. Germline CDR1 reads LGHDT; CDR2 reads YNNKEL (reference sequence). The CDR3 consists of 12 residues. The germline V and J ends were trimmed by 2 bases and 5 bases, with 6 bases remaining between them. The DNA for the CDR3 is TGTGCCAGCAGCCAAAGATTATATGGCTACACCTTC. Translating gives CASSQRLYGYTF.

In this sample, this clonotype turned up a few times. This chain uses TRBV2 with TRBJ2-3, with D perhaps TRBD1 or TRBD2 (6 bases each). With 7 bases removed from V and 3 bases from J, the gap between germline ends came to 11 bases. The germline V gene has CDR1 SNHLY and CDR2 FYNNEI. The CDR3 spans 13 residues. The CDR3 region has the DNA TGTGCCAGCACCTGGGGGGCTACAGATACGCAGTATTTT. Its translation is CASTWGATDTQYF.

This clonotype showed up just a few times. The genes are TRBV12-3 or TRBV12-4 and TRBJ2-5, with D tentatively TRBD1 or TRBD2 (7 bases each). Trimming left V 0 bases short and J 5 bases short, with 13 bases between. This CDR3 is 15 amino acids long. The CDR3 is CASSLAARGGETQYF. The CDR3 coding sequence is TGTGCCAGCAGTTTAGCGGCCAGGGGGGGGGAGACCCAGTACTTC.